The rows below give T cell receptor beta chains drawn from one sample of a study of T cell responses to AZD1222 COVID-19 vaccine. TCRdb keeps only in-frame clones here, not all; method: immunoSEQ multiplex PCR. The table includes under 150,000 clones, under 95% detected once. Sequenced material: peripheral blood, taken on day 0 of AZD1222 vaccination. Receptors originate from an adult in good health. Each CDR3 is given without its conserved first and last residue. The D gene is left open where the match is weak. Some rows have no size entry. The others give once, few or many, or a class for an expanded clone.

J gene: TRBJ1-1; D gene: TRBD1; clone size: -; V gene: TRBV15; CDR3 protein: ATSSRDRTTEAF
J gene: TRBJ2-5; D gene: -; clone size: -; V gene: TRBV29-1; CDR3 protein: SVGPKLETQY
J gene: TRBJ2-3; D gene: TRBD2; clone size: -; V gene: TRBV7-9; CDR3 protein: ASSLNSGGPNTDTQY
J gene: TRBJ1-1; D gene: -; clone size: -; V gene: TRBV6-2/TRBV6-3; CDR3 protein: ASSYGATRAF
J gene: TRBJ2-3; D gene: -; clone size: -; V gene: TRBV6-5; CDR3 protein: ASTRWLSTDTQY
J gene: TRBJ1-4; D gene: -; clone size: -; V gene: TRBV7-9; CDR3 protein: ASSPGEKLF
J gene: TRBJ1-4; D gene: -; clone size: -; V gene: TRBV2; CDR3 protein: ASSYRDARFEKLF
J gene: TRBJ2-1; D gene: -; clone size: few; V gene: TRBV7-5; CDR3 protein: VRSFRDTGYHNEQF
J gene: TRBJ2-3; D gene: TRBD1; clone size: -; V gene: TRBV6-2/TRBV6-3; CDR3 protein: ASSRGQITDTQY
J gene: TRBJ1-3; D gene: -; clone size: -; V gene: TRBV12-3/TRBV12-4; CDR3 protein: ASTLENRNTIY
J gene: TRBJ1-2; D gene: -; clone size: -; V gene: TRBV28; CDR3 protein: ASSLTGGGLEGYT
J gene: TRBJ1-2; D gene: TRBD1; clone size: -; V gene: TRBV6-5; CDR3 protein: ASELDRGLYGYT
J gene: TRBJ1-4; D gene: -; clone size: once; V gene: TRBV7-2; CDR3 protein: ASSLESSLVTNEKLF
J gene: TRBJ2-2; D gene: -; clone size: -; V gene: TRBV12-3/TRBV12-4; CDR3 protein: ASSTNRAKLF
J gene: TRBJ2-1; D gene: -; clone size: -; V gene: TRBV25-1; CDR3 protein: ASSDEQVYNEQF
J gene: TRBJ2-1; D gene: TRBD2; clone size: -; V gene: TRBV9; CDR3 protein: ASSVGAGFSYNEQF
J gene: TRBJ1-6; D gene: -; clone size: -; V gene: TRBV7-2; CDR3 protein: ASSLEMDSPLH
J gene: TRBJ2-7; D gene: -; clone size: -; V gene: TRBV3-1/TRBV3-2; CDR3 protein: ASSQVTGNEQY
J gene: TRBJ2-5; D gene: TRBD2; clone size: -; V gene: TRBV19; CDR3 protein: ASSIAGGPGTQY
J gene: TRBJ2-7; D gene: -; clone size: -; V gene: TRBV2; CDR3 protein: ASSVGLWGEQY
J gene: TRBJ1-1; D gene: -; clone size: -; V gene: TRBV18; CDR3 protein: ASSPGSAMNTEAF
J gene: TRBJ2-3; D gene: -; clone size: -; V gene: TRBV2; CDR3 protein: ASSERSGGLDTQY
J gene: TRBJ1-1; D gene: -; clone size: -; V gene: TRBV7-2; CDR3 protein: ASSLVPGPSVSEAF
J gene: TRBJ2-4; D gene: -; clone size: -; V gene: TRBV7-9; CDR3 protein: ASSLEGEGIQY
J gene: TRBJ2-1; D gene: -; clone size: -; V gene: TRBV30; CDR3 protein: AWRGMVSYNEQF
J gene: TRBJ2-5; D gene: -; clone size: -; V gene: TRBV27; CDR3 protein: ASSLFIGETQY
J gene: TRBJ2-7; D gene: TRBD1; clone size: -; V gene: TRBV13; CDR3 protein: ASSPGGNRDRGSYEQY
J gene: TRBJ2-7; D gene: TRBD1; clone size: -; V gene: TRBV5-1; CDR3 protein: ASSFGTGDYEQY
J gene: TRBJ1-6; D gene: -; clone size: -; V gene: TRBV27; CDR3 protein: ASSLVIFNSPLH
J gene: TRBJ2-7; D gene: TRBD2; clone size: -; V gene: TRBV3-1/TRBV3-2; CDR3 protein: ASSRGLAGGRRAYEQY
J gene: TRBJ1-2; D gene: -; clone size: -; V gene: TRBV4-3; CDR3 protein: ASSQDQRGDNYGYT
J gene: TRBJ1-6; D gene: -; clone size: -; V gene: TRBV28; CDR3 protein: ASSFVGSPLH
J gene: TRBJ2-3; D gene: TRBD2; clone size: -; V gene: TRBV9; CDR3 protein: ASSVDPSGATTDTQY
J gene: TRBJ2-7; D gene: -; clone size: -; V gene: TRBV6-1; CDR3 protein: ASSVFSGTAPPYEQY
J gene: TRBJ2-2; D gene: TRBD2; clone size: -; V gene: TRBV5-4; CDR3 protein: ASSQRSGGALGELF
J gene: TRBJ1-1; D gene: -; clone size: -; V gene: TRBV30; CDR3 protein: ARQVGPEAF
J gene: TRBJ1-1; D gene: -; clone size: -; V gene: TRBV6-5; CDR3 protein: ASTSRLSGAAEAF
J gene: TRBJ2-7; D gene: -; clone size: once; V gene: TRBV6-2/TRBV6-3; CDR3 protein: ASSLGRQTYEQY
J gene: TRBJ1-5; D gene: -; clone size: -; V gene: TRBV19; CDR3 protein: ASSNPGAYSNQPQH
J gene: TRBJ1-2; D gene: -; clone size: -; V gene: TRBV9; CDR3 protein: ASNSLALPGADNYGYT